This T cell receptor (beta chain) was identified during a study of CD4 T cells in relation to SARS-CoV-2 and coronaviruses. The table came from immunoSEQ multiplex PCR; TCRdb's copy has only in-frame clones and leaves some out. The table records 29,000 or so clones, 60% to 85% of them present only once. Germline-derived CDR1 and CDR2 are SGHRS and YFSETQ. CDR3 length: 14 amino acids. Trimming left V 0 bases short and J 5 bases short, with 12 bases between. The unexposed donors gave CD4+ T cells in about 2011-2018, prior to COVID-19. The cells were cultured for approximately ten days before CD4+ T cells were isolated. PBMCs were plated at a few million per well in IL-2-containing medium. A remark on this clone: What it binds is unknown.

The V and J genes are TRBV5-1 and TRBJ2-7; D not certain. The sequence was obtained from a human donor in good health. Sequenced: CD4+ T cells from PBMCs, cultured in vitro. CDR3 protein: CASSLAPASNEQYF. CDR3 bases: TGCGCCAGCAGCTTGGCCCCCGCTAGTAACGAGCAGTACTTC.